Listed here are 17 T cell receptor beta chains from one sample, sequenced in a study of T cells in Graves' hyperthyroidism and ophthalmopathy. TCR beta CDR3 regions were amplified from RNA transcripts. In the first-round RT-PCR of the TCR CDR3, the HTBI primer set was used. TCRdb fed the multiplex PCR reads into MiXCR, producing one record per CDR3 protein. Of some 560,000 distinct CDR3 sequences in the sample, around 14% were seen once. The specimen was blood. These receptors all come from a woman between 25 and 40 years old with Graves' hyperthyroidism.

This chain connects TRBV7-6 to TRBJ2-3; maybe TRBD2 (6 bases). CDR1 SGHVS and CDR2 FNYEAQ come from the germline V gene. Trimming pared 4 bases from V and 4 bases from J, leaving 18 bases between. The CDR3 loop spans 16 amino acids. As DNA, the CDR3 is TGTGCCAGCAGCTCACCAATGGGCGGGAAGGCAGATACGCAGTATTTT. Translation: CASSSPMGGKADTQYF.

This clonotype was observed at least ten times. The chain couples TRBV7-2 to TRBJ1-6, with TRBD1 matching 7 bases. The CDR3 length is 15 residues. Unmatched junction bases numbered 11, after V lost 5 bases and J lost 10 bases. Germline V gives CDR1 SGHTA, CDR2 FQGNSA. CDR3 sequence (DNA): TGTGCCAGCAGCGTACGACAGGGTGGATACTCACCCCTCCACTTT. Its protein is CASSVRQGGYSPLHF.

This chain connects TRBV20-1 to TRBJ1-5; D unresolved. V lost 1 base to trimming and J lost 9 bases, with 31 bases between them. CDR1 is DFQATT, CDR2 SNEGSKA, per germline (reference sequence). The CDR3 is made up of 19 amino acids. The CDR3 region has the DNA TGCAGTGCTAGAGGTCATTCGGCTACAGAGATCACGAGTCTTGGGCCCCAGCATTTT. Its translation is CSARGHSATEITSLGPQHF.

This clonotype was counted only a few times. The J gene is TRBJ2-1, the V gene TRBV11-2, with TRBD2 as a possible D gene (6 bases). The CDR3 runs to 17 residues. V lost 8 bases, J lost 9 bases, and 29 bases lay in between. CDR1 and CDR2 (germline): SGHAT, FQNNGV. Here the CDR3 reads CASASAFRQGVGSEQFF. CDR3 nucleotide sequence: TGTGCCAGCGCTAGCGCCTTTCGGCAGGGAGTTGGCAGTGAGCAGTTCTTC.

In regard to this clonotype: This may come from a read error, since a much larger clone is one base off. This chain uses TRBV3-1 with TRBJ2-1, with TRBD2 matching over 7 bases. With 2 bases clipped from V and 2 bases from J, the junction kept 3 bases outside the gene matches. Germline values: CDR1 LGHDT, CDR2 YNNKEL (reference sequence). This CDR3 is built from 15 residues. For the CDR3, the DNA is TGTGCCAGCAGCCAACGACTAGCCCCCTACAATGAGCAGTTCTTC. The encoded protein is CASSQRLAPYNEQFF.

This clonotype was seen repeatedly, ten times or more. The chain recombines TRBV7-9 with TRBJ2-7; TRBD2 agrees at 11 bases. Unmatched junction bases numbered 3, after V lost 5 bases and J lost 6 bases. Germline V gives CDR1 SEHNR, CDR2 FQNEAQ (reference sequence). The CDR3 extends over 13 amino acids. CDR3 protein: CASSQGTSGEQYF. In DNA form, the CDR3 reads TGTGCCAGCAGCCAAGGGACTAGCGGCGAGCAGTACTTC.

Many counts were recorded for this clonotype. The V call is TRBV9, the J call TRBJ2-7, with 7 nucleotides matching TRBD2. Germline assignment: CDR1 SGDLS and CDR2 YYNGEE. The CDR3 extends over 17 amino acids. V gave up 0 bases and J gave up 0 bases; unmatched junction bases: 9. The CDR3 here is CASSVGYEASGSYEQYF. The CDR3 DNA sequence: TGTGCCAGCAGCGTAGGATATGAGGCTAGCGGCTCCTACGAGCAGTACTTC.

This clonotype was seen ten or more times. CDR3 residues: CASQPNSYEQYF. The CDR3 DNA reads as TGTGCCTCCCAGCCCAACTCCTACGAGCAGTACTTC. The J gene is TRBJ2-7, the V gene TRBV7-2; D gene unclear. The CDR3 spans 12 residues. Per germline, CDR1 SGHTA and CDR2 FQGNSA. Trimming left V 11 bases short and J 0 bases short, with 11 bases between.

This clonotype was detected many times. The chain combines TRBV28 with TRBJ1-6; the D gene is possibly TRBD1 (5 bases). CDR1 and CDR2 from the germline V gene are MDHEN and SYDVKM. Trimming removed 7 bases from V and 4 bases from J, with 17 bases in between. This CDR3 comprises 16 residues. In DNA, the CDR3 is TGTGCCAGCATCGACGGGGGAGGACCTTATAATTCACCCCTCCACTTT. As protein: CASIDGGGPYNSPLHF.

This clonotype was counted a few times. The chain has TRBV7-2 and TRBJ2-7; 7 bases are a match to TRBD2. The CDR3 is 16 residues long. Germline CDR1 is SGHTA and CDR2 is FQGNSA. J lost 4 bases, V lost 2 bases, and 11 bases had no gene match. The CDR3: CASSLYSAGVRYEQYF. CDR3 in DNA: TGTGCCAGCAGCTTATATTCCGCGGGAGTTCGTTACGAGCAGTACTTC.

This chain connects TRBV7-8 to TRBJ2-7, with 9 bases matching TRBD2. The CDR3 is 15 residues long. Germline CDR1 is SGHVS and CDR2 is FQNEAQ. The V gene end was trimmed by 5 bases and the J gene end by 0 bases; junction bases not matched to a gene: 5. The CDR3 here is CASSPRTSDSYEQYF. CDR3 DNA: TGTGCCAGCAGCCCCCGGACTAGCGACTCCTACGAGCAGTACTTC.

This rearrangement joins TRBV9 to TRBJ2-3; 10 bases agree with TRBD2. Germline-derived CDR1 and CDR2 are SGDLS and YYNGEE. Trimming took 7 bases from V and 4 from J; bases not matched to a gene: 9. The CDR3 loop spans 15 amino acids. The CDR3 nucleotides are TGTGCCAGCCAAAAAGCGGGAGGGCTCGCAGATACGCAGTATTTT. Translated, it gives CASQKAGGLADTQYF.

Many counts were recorded for this clonotype. The chain carries TRBV7-2 and TRBJ2-3; D gene unclear. Trimming pared 4 bases from V and 4 bases from J, leaving 12 bases between. CDR3 size: 14 residues. The germline V gene has CDR1 SGHTA and CDR2 FQGNSA. Written as DNA, the CDR3 is TGTGCCAGCAGCTCAATGACTGGACCAGATACGCAGTATTTT. This translates into CASSSMTGPDTQYF.

This clonotype has at least ten counts. V and J are TRBV5-1 and TRBJ1-1; 7 nucleotides match TRBD1. The germline V gene has CDR1 SGHRS and CDR2 YFSETQ. V lost 3 bases to trimming and J lost 1 base; unmatched junction nucleotides: 6. CDR3 length equals 15 residues. CDR3 amino acids: CASSWSGQPNTEAFF. The CDR3 DNA is TGCGCCAGCAGCTGGTCGGGACAGCCGAACACTGAAGCTTTCTTT.

This clonotype was counted a few times. V gene TRBV20-1 combines with J gene TRBJ2-1; TRBD2 matches at 10 bases. With 3 bases clipped from V and 4 bases from J, the junction kept 6 bases outside the gene matches. Germline loops: CDR1 DFQATT, CDR2 SNEGSKA (reference sequence). The CDR3 sequence is 15 residues long. DNA of the CDR3: TGCAGTGCTAGGCGGACTAGCGGCCCTTACAATGAGCAGTTCTTC. Encoded protein: CSARRTSGPYNEQFF.

This clonotype was counted ten times or more. The chain links TRBV5-1 to TRBJ1-5; D is undetermined. CDR3 size: 17 residues. V lost 3 bases and J 3 bases, leaving 19 bases between the germline ends. In germline, CDR1 is SGHRS, CDR2 YFSETQ. The CDR3 DNA is TGCGCCAGCAGCTACCTTTCGAAGGTCGCTTCCAATCAGCCCCAGCATTTT. Protein: CASSYLSKVASNQPQHF.

This clonotype was counted ten times or more. This sequence joins TRBV9 and TRBJ2-1, with 8 nucleotides matching TRBD2. The CDR3 totals 16 residues. Trimming cost V 3 bases and J 5 bases; bases outside gene matches: 10. Germline CDR1 and CDR2: SGDLS and YYNGEE. In DNA, the CDR3 is TGTGCCAGCAGCGCCAGGACTAGCAACCTACACAATGAGCAGTTCTTC. Translating gives CASSARTSNLHNEQFF.